One and the same sample provided the 4 T cell receptor beta chains below, sequenced in a study of B cell selection in AIRE deficiency. Profiling relied on immunoSEQ multiplex PCR, and the TCRdb table lists in-frame clones only, not all of them. Of about 25,000 clones in the sample, just under 97% were seen once. Conventional CD4 T cells were sorted as CD4+CD127+ cells. Sample: CD4+CD127+ conventional T cells sorted from PBMCs. The source of these receptors is a human donor in good health.

The chain couples TRBV18 to TRBJ2-7; the match to TRBD2 covers 13 bases. This CDR3 is 15 amino acids long. The trim removed 1 base at V and 4 bases at J, leaving 1 base unmatched. From germline, CDR1 is KGHSH and CDR2 LQKENI. Here the CDR3 DNA reads TGTGCCAGCTCACCACAACTAGCGGGGGGGTACGAGCAGTACTTC. It translates to CASSPQLAGGYEQYF. The entire variable domain, with the rest obtained from reference TRBV18 and TRBJ2-7, is as follows: NAGVMQNPRHLVRRRGQEARLRCSPMKGHSHVYWYRQLPEEGLKFMVYLQKENIIDESGMPKERFSAEFPKEGPSILRIQQVVRGDSAAYFCASSPQLAGGYEQYFGPGTRLTVT.

This rearrangement joins TRBV5-6 to TRBJ2-5; unclear D gene. This CDR3 has 13 amino acids. Per germline, CDR1 SGHDT and CDR2 YYEEEE. With 4 bases removed from V and 5 bases from J, the gap between germline ends came to 12 bases. The chain's CDR3 is CASSPRVEETQYF. CDR3 nucleotide sequence: TGTGCCAGCAGCCCCCGAGTTGAGGAGACCCAGTACTTC.

The CDR3, as DNA: TGCGCCAGCAGCCAGTATCCCAGAACGCACGAGGGTATTGAGCAGTTCTTC. The encoded protein is CASSQYPRTHEGIEQFF. The chain couples TRBV4-1 to TRBJ2-1, with a possible D match to TRBD2 (5 bases). The germline V gene has CDR1 MGHRA and CDR2 YSYEKL. The CDR3 has 17 amino acids. V was cut by 3 bases and J by 9 bases, with 24 bases left in between.

CDR3 bases: TGTGCCAGCAGTTTCGGGCAGTCTGGCTATGGCTACACCTTC. Protein sequence: CASSFGQSGYGYTF. The gene calls are TRBV28 and TRBJ1-2; no firm D call. Per the germline V gene, CDR1 is MDHEN and CDR2 is SYDVKM. The CDR3 is 14 amino acids. Trimming took 3 bases from V and 4 from J, leaving 12 bases between them.